The present entry profiles one T cell receptor (beta chain) with its context. No cognate antigen has been identified for it. Base qualities were left out, and no much larger clone turns up one base away. From a lookup of the germline V gene, CDR1 and CDR2 are MDHEN and SYDVKM. The junction shows trimming of 3 bases on V and 5 bases on J, and the gene matches do not reach 13 bases of it. The CDR3 holds 17 amino acids from the cysteine to the phenylalanine. Only the CDR3 region is kept as DNA, spanning 51 bases read in frame from base 1. These data belong to a study of cytomegalovirus exposure and HLA in healthy donors listed by TCRdb under 2017. In terms of the full investigation: In an earlier analysis of roughly 590 of the donors, about 270 Gb of sequence data and roughly 100 million unique TCR beta sequences from roughly 180 million T cells were reported. About 300 gigabases of sequencing data and 70 million to 85 million unique TCR sequences were included in an early release covering under 650 HLA-typed donors. Of the approximately 400 genotyped donors, 75% to 85% were placed in the genetic ancestry cluster associated with self-reported Caucasian donors. The aim of the study was to test whether cataloging public T cell receptors could identify signatures of past pathogen exposure. The study profiled the T cell repertoires of hundreds of subjects by immunosequencing and related them to cytomegalovirus serostatus. Besides the first cohort of some 670 subjects, a separate validation cohort made up of roughly 130 different subjects was used. The study combined high-throughput TCR immunosequencing, statistical association of individual TCRs with disease status, and machine learning to predict cytomegalovirus infection status. A later analysis re-analyzed previously published TCR beta repertoires from about 600 donors and added high-resolution HLA genotyping to study TCR occurrence patterns. Rather than using new phenotypic data, the later analysis identified candidate immune exposures from TCR beta sequences and from how often those sequences occurred across donors. In an earlier analysis of a few hundred of the donors, high-throughput TCR beta sequencing was used to judge whether each TCR beta V gene segment behaved as functional or pseudogenic. Donor age, sex, ethnicity and CMV serostatus were compiled together with the repertoire data. Genome-wide SNP genotypes for about 65% of the roughly 700 donors were used in a later genetic analysis, which treated that subset as a discovery cohort. All discovery cohort repertoires had been generated using a single sequencing platform. HLA typing covered class I and class II loci at four-digit resolution. Typing coverage differed by locus: A, B, C, DRB1 and DQB1 were typed in about 629-630 donors, DQA1 in 522, DPA1 in around 580, and DPB1 in about 450. Several DR-DQ haplotypes were handled as single units for association and clustering because linkage in the cohort was strong. Among roughly 400 genotyped donors of the cohort, an average of approximately 220,000 unique TCR beta nucleotide sequences was sequenced per donor, of which about 20% were non-productive.

Library generation was performed with the immunoSEQ multiplex PCR assay. The multiplex PCR relied on a mix of 60 forward primers for TCR Vbeta segments and 13 reverse primers for TCR Jbeta segments. Amplification of the CDR3 region of rearranged TCR beta genes was performed with a multiplex PCR assay on genomic DNA. The amplified TCR beta libraries were sequenced on the Illumina HiSeq System as 87-base-pair reads. The published analysis was carried out like this. A later analysis tallied some 79 million unique TCR beta chains across the approximately 670 repertoires, and roughly 11 million of those chains were shared by two or more donors. A nearest-neighbor algorithm error-corrected the raw reads and collapsed the reads into unique sequences, merging closely related sequences to remove PCR and sequencing errors. To assign V, D and J gene segments, CDR3 sequences were aligned to IMGT reference sequences. For a sequence to be retained, a match of at least six nucleotides was required to both a V gene segment and a J gene segment. Rearrangements were called productive when the CDR3 lacked stop codons and stayed in frame with V and J; all others were non-productive. Following IMGT convention, CDR3 was defined as the stretch from the second conserved V-encoded cysteine to the conserved J-encoded phenylalanine. The earlier analysis of a few hundred of the donors excluded any sequence lacking an unambiguous match to a single V gene segment. An earlier analysis of some 610 of the donors called V segments functional above 56.7% productive rearrangements and segregating when the between-donor standard deviation exceeded 5%. A statistical classification framework was built for diagnosing cytomegalovirus status from the catalog of TCR beta chain sequences. In a later analysis, TCR nucleotide sequences were compared against IMGT/GENE-DB human TR gene sequences so that V and J genes could be assigned. Using the TCRdist pipeline, a later analysis assigned CDR3 sequences along with most-parsimonious VDJ recombination scenarios. In a later analysis, each TCR beta chain was defined by its CDR3 amino acid sequence together with its V-gene family, and reads lacking a unique V-gene family were excluded. In a later analysis, 450 to 600 highly shared, low-generation-probability nucleotide sequences were removed to address suspected cross-contamination and a sequencing artifact. In a later analysis, a clonal expansion index was calculated for each public chain from normalized within-repertoire ranks of inferred template counts. A later analysis computed generation probabilities with a VDJ recombination model fitted to out-of-frame rearrangements, and checked the results against IGoR. Hypergeometric tests were used in a later analysis to score TCR-TCR, TCR-HLA and TCR-CMV co-occurrence, with a repertoire-size bias correction applied to the TCR pairs. In a later analysis, false discovery rates were estimated by permuting HLA or CMV assignments 20 times. In a later analysis, co-occurring TCRs were grouped with DBSCAN, and TCRdist sequence similarity was added when clustering was performed within HLA-allele-positive subsets. Repertoires with fewer than 30,000 or more than 120,000 public chains, plus five repertoires with anomalous nucleotide sharing, were excluded from co-occurrence clustering. The source is immuneACCESS, and TCRdb retained only in-frame sequences with V and J called. Part of the clones is not carried over; for the studies checked, unresolved V genes explain less than half of this, and the remainder is unexplained. That table gives V, J and clone size, and the DNA gave D and trimming. For this sample there are 95,000 to 130,000 clones; roughly 79% appear just once. The top ten clonotypes cover around 4.2% of the sample.

Points the paper makes about the study in general: Because some donors lacked HLA typing at each locus, the association tests relied only on the typed subset. Correlated functional status among segregating V segments might reflect linkage disequilibrium, but an unknown experimental factor could not be ruled out. Cytomegalovirus status was reported to be diagnosed by the classifier with high specificity and sensitivity in both the original and validation cohorts. Because the 87-base-pair reads could not distinguish some IMGT-functional V segments, including TRBV6-2 and TRBV6-3, those segments were excluded. In an earlier analysis of 587 of the donors, most TCR beta V segments appeared in productive rearrangements about 87% or about 30% of the time, broadly matching IMGT annotations. A group of highly shared sequence variants was considered likely to be a technical artifact of the sequencing pipeline. The authors suggested that the approach could potentially be extended to other disease states and immunological phenotypes. Compared with equally common non-associated chains, HLA-associated TCR beta chains in a later analysis were more clonally expanded and had lower generation probabilities. A later genetic analysis associated a missense DCLRE1C variant with V-gene and J-gene trimming of TCR beta chains, and an independent cohort replicated the association. Compared with the roughly 720-donor mean, donors in an Asian-associated ancestry cluster had fewer N-insertions in productive TCRs, according to a later genetic analysis. A later analysis found that most CMV-associated TCR beta chains appeared HLA-restricted, with HLA associations seemingly driven largely by CMV exposure. When HLA alleles, especially DR and DQ, strongly co-occurred, TCR associations were difficult to assign to individual alleles. Roughly uniform sequencing depth across donors was assumed in presence/absence analyses, although this assumption may not hold. Immune exposure information for the cohort was limited to CMV serostatus. According to a later analysis, parvovirus B19, influenza, CMV and Epstein-Barr virus appeared linked to several top co-occurrence clusters. Only TCR beta chains were sequenced in this cohort, and the absence of alpha or paired-chain data limited detectable features. In a later analysis, about 17,000 TCR beta sequences were associated with specific HLA alleles at a false discovery rate of 0.05. A further reported finding was that TCR beta sequences accurately predicted the HLA-A and HLA-B alleles for most subjects in the first cohort. The study gave a list of under 200 TCR beta chains associated with cytomegalovirus. Three of the identified cytomegalovirus-associated TCR beta chains were confirmed in vitro to be specific for cytomegalovirus antigens. In a later analysis, the rate of TCR association differed among HLA loci, with DRB1 alleles having the most associated TCRs and HLA-C alleles having the fewest. Because counts were too low, some 16 rarely observed V segments, including chromosome 9 orphons, were excluded from the earlier analysis of 587 of the donors. Most TCR sequences were seen in very few donors, while some public TCRs were found in many individuals.

The cohort consisted of some 730 healthy bone marrow donors. All cohort members were sampled while nominally healthy, although unrecorded immune exposures were likely present. The donor tested CMV seronegative, placing the donor among the 350 or so seronegative members of the cohort. A peripheral blood sample was provided by each donor, and peripheral blood mononuclear cells were used for TCR beta sequencing. Genomic DNA extraction from the blood cell samples was performed with the Qiagen DNeasy Blood Extraction Kit. This clonotype was sampled from a woman in her 30s in good health and CMV-seronegative. This chain joins TRBV28 to TRBJ2-7, with 10 central nucleotides matching TRBD2. The sequenced sample was PBMCs. The DNA sequence is TGTGCCAGCAGTTTTCCACTTTTTAGCGGGAGGTTCAACGAGCAGTACTTC. Translated, this is CASSFPLFSGRFNEQYF.